This TCR beta chain was sequenced for a study of identical twins. Trimming cost V 2 bases and J 5 bases; bases outside gene matches: 4. Per the germline V gene, CDR1 is SQVTM and CDR2 is ANQGSEA. The CDR3 loop spans 13 amino acids. TCRdb called the 5' RACE reads again in MiXCR, with one record for every CDR3 protein. The repertoire holds 690,000 or so distinct CDR3 sequences, with around 8.6% as singletons. This clonotype was found a few times. The same sample was also used in a study of yellow fever vaccine responses in identical twins.

J is TRBJ2-7 and V is TRBV29-1; 9 nucleotides agree with TRBD1. Sequencing input: PBMCs. The receptor's source is a woman aged 18 to 35 in good health. The CDR3 region has the DNA TGCAGCGTTGAACGACAGGGGGGCAACGAGCAGTACTTC. Its protein is CSVERQGGNEQYF.